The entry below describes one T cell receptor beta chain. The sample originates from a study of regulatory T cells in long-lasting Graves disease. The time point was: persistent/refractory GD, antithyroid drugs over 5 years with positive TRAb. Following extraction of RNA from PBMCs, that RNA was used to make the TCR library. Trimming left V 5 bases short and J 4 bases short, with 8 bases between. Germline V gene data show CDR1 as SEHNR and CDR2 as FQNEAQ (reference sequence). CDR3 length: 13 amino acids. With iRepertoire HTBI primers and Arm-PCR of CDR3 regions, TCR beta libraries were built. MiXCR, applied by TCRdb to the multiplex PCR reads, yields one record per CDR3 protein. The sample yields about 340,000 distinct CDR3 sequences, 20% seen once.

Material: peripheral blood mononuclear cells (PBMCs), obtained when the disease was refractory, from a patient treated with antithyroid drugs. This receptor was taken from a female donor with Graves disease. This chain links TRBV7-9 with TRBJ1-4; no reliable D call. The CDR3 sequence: CASSMDINEKLFF. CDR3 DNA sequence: TGTGCCAGCAGCATGGATATTAATGAAAAACTGTTTTTT.